The sequence of this T cell receptor beta chain was determined in a study of a mutant IDH1 vaccine in newly diagnosed glioma. On the study more broadly: Those enrolled had earlier been treated with radiotherapy, temozolomide, or both, mostly both.

CDR1 and CDR2 from the germline V gene are WSHSY and SAAADI. CDR3 length: 14 residues. Between the trimmed V and J ends, which lost 3 bases and 2 bases, there was a span of 9 bases. Time point of the sample: week 35, safety follow-up. Vaccination comprised doses that each held 300 ug of mutant IDH1 20-mer peptide, plus topical imiquimod. Data came from immunoSEQ multiplex PCR; TCRdb stores just in-frame clones and leaves some out. The sample has tens of thousands of clones, around 85% seen once. Regarding this clone: Its antigen is unidentified.

The material sequenced was PBMCs, taken from a glioma patient whose treatment included an IDH1 peptide vaccine. This receptor was identified in a man aged 40-49 years with glioma. This sequence joins TRBV10-2 and TRBJ2-3, with D unresolved. The DNA for the CDR3 is TGCGCCAGCAGTGACCGACGATCCACAGATACGCAGTATTTT. This gives the protein CASSDRRSTDTQYF.